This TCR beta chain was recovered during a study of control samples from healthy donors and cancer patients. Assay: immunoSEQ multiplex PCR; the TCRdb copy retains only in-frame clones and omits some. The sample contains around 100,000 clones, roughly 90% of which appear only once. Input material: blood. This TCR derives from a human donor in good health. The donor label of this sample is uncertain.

The CDR3 sequence: CASSLFVAQNTGELFF. The CDR3 region has the DNA TGTGCCAGCAGCTTGTTCGTAGCGCAGAACACCGGGGAGCTGTTTTTT. The genes are TRBV5-6 and TRBJ2-2; D may be TRBD2 (5 bases). Trimming removed 1 base from V and 1 base from J, with 11 bases in between. This CDR3 spans 16 amino acids. Germline V gives CDR1 SGHDT, CDR2 YYEEEE. Supplemented by reference TRBV5-6 and TRBJ2-2, the full variable domain reads DAGVTQSPTHLIKTRGQQVTLRCSPKSGHDTVSWYQQALGQGPQFIFQYYEEEERQRGNFPDRFSGHQFPNYSSELNVNALLLGDSALYLCASSLFVAQNTGELFFGEGSRLTVL.